A selection of T cell receptor beta chains follows, all from one sample in a study of T cell repertoires and HLA-DP antigens. Their antigens are not known. Repertoires were generated with immunoSEQ multiplex PCR, while TCRdb's copy carries only in-frame clones and drops some. The repertoire consists of roughly 70,000 clones, with about 82% occurring once and the leading ten covering 1.6%. The specimen was CD4+ T cells from PBMCs. The origin of the receptors is a man in his 60s in good health and CMV-seronegative. Both conserved end residues are part of each CDR3. A D gene is named only where the DNA matches it firmly.

V	D	J	CDR3
TRBV7-9	-	TRBJ1-2	CASSLGQVVGYTF
TRBV7-9	-	TRBJ2-5	CASSPALVAETQYF
TRBV9	TRBD2	TRBJ2-1	CAGLGGVFNEQFF
TRBV7-3	-	TRBJ2-1	CASSSPPGSAGTYNEQFF
TRBV29-1	TRBD1	TRBJ2-7	CSVRRTGGYEQYF
TRBV2	-	TRBJ1-2	CASSEDNPRTVASGGYTF
TRBV6-1	-	TRBJ2-3	CASRATDTQYF
TRBV2	-	TRBJ1-2	CASSEARGNYGYTF
TRBV27	TRBD1	TRBJ1-1	CASSFKVDRGYSRDLGTEAFF
TRBV19	TRBD1	TRBJ1-2	CASSQTGGEFGYTF
TRBV19	TRBD2	TRBJ2-3	CASSSPIPGGRDTQYF
TRBV4-1	-	TRBJ1-1	CASSQVLDRNTEAFF
TRBV19	TRBD2	TRBJ2-3	CAVGTSGTDTQYF
TRBV23-1	-	TRBJ2-7	CASSQLEDYSYGEQYF
TRBV7-9	-	TRBJ2-1	CASRPLVKVQIEQFF
TRBV6-6	TRBD1	TRBJ1-6	CASSPGQGPNSPLHF
TRBV7-2	-	TRBJ2-3	CASSLVHNTDTQYF
TRBV16	-	TRBJ1-2	CASSRRSSFYGYTF
TRBV27	-	TRBJ1-6	CASSSLAVSGIGSPLHF
TRBV29-1	-	TRBJ2-3	CSVEDLFPTDTQYF
TRBV7-2	TRBD2	TRBJ2-4	CASSSLSGGVTIQYF
TRBV9	-	TRBJ2-2	CASSTAGGANTGELFF
TRBV27	TRBD1	TRBJ1-5	CASSPGQGGNQPQHF
TRBV28	-	TRBJ1-2	CASSRGASRAYGYTF
TRBV6-5	-	TRBJ1-5	CASSYGRNQPQHF
TRBV7-2	-	TRBJ1-6	CASSERLDSPLHF
TRBV5-6	-	TRBJ2-5	CASSFGPDQETQYF
TRBV5-4	-	TRBJ1-2	CASSVPGHINYGYTF
TRBV11-1	-	TRBJ1-2	CASSPDSNYGYTF
TRBV18	TRBD1	TRBJ1-1	CASSPLGQGIRSMNTEAFF
TRBV9	-	TRBJ2-1	CASSVDRAVGSYNEQFF
TRBV9	TRBD2	TRBJ2-3	CASSVGKASGRLSTDTQYF
TRBV7-2	-	TRBJ2-5	CASSYGETQYF
TRBV7-2	TRBD2	TRBJ2-2	CASSQTSGYNTGELFF
TRBV15	-	TRBJ2-3	CATSRYRALTDTQYF
TRBV7-2	-	TRBJ2-2	CASSLSGVGTGELFF
TRBV2	-	TRBJ1-2	CASSDELDGYTF
TRBV5-4	-	TRBJ1-3	CASSPGSGLQGSGNTIYF
TRBV19	TRBD1	TRBJ1-5	CASSMAGGSNQPQHF
TRBV25-1	-	TRBJ2-1	CASSVSWIVGKGYNEQFF
TRBV29-1	TRBD2	TRBJ2-5	CSVSHMAGAETQYF
TRBV19	-	TRBJ1-6	CASSESPNSYNSPLHF
TRBV19	-	TRBJ1-2	CASSQDGVNYGYTF
TRBV10-3	-	TRBJ2-3	CAISESRDGTDTQYF
TRBV5-1	-	TRBJ1-6	CASSLERGIGSPLHF
TRBV7-9	-	TRBJ1-2	CASSLMKTPGGYTF
TRBV14	TRBD2	TRBJ2-1	CASSVQGHAGGQFF
TRBV19	-	TRBJ2-3	CASSRTGPQADTQYF